This entry describes one T cell receptor (beta chain). At one end, the junction sequence differs from germline, possibly due to a read error. Per germline, CDR1 SGHTA and CDR2 FQGNSA. The CDR3 spans 14 residues. Profiled with immunoSEQ multiplex PCR; TCRdb holds only in-frame clones, not every one. The sample has 50,000 to 75,000 clones; 85% are singletons. These data originate in a study of control samples from healthy donors and cancer patients. V and J are TRBV7-2 and TRBJ2-1, with D tentatively TRBD2 (6 bases). This clonotype was obtained from a man aged 40-55 years in good health. The specimen sequenced was blood. The CDR3 here is CASSLVPGDPHPLF. In DNA, the CDR3 is TGTGCCAGCAGCTTAGTTCCGGGAGACCCCCACCCCCTCTTC.